This T cell receptor (beta chain) stems from a study of blood T cell repertoires in COVID-19 (TCRdb year 2020). Background on the whole study: Samples covering the acute and convalescent phases of COVID-19 were provided by collaborators in the United States, Italy and Spain. Samples came from the ongoing ImmuneRACE study (first 160 participants) plus 1,254 subjects from 6 global collaborators. A de-identified subject ID, COVID-19 status, age in years and sex were almost always included in the sample metadata. The repertoires were made available in a free public database intended to serve as a resource for research on the immune response to SARS-CoV-2. The material from the prospective study consisted of cDNA or gDNA derived from T cells, B-cell-depleted T cells, or PBMCs. Where HLA class I and class II types were available, the types were taken from metadata supplied by the sample provider, not from assay-based typing. The dataset comprised deeply sampled blood TCRbeta repertoires from subjects exposed to, actively infected with, or recovered from COVID-19. Overall study outcomes, separate from this receptor: How much clinical and demographic metadata was included differed by source and by participant, and the metadata was provided uncurated.

About this clone itself: Its binding antigen is unknown. Base-call qualities are not available, and no considerably larger clone is one nucleotide away.

TCRbeta CDR3 regions were amplified from genomic DNA by means of the immunoSEQ Assay, a bias-controlled multiplex PCR. The published analysis was carried out like this. Nucleated cell counts per sample were estimated from amplification of reference gene primers within the assay. To quantify the absolute abundance of each unique TCRbeta CDR3 rearrangement, sequence reads were collapsed and filtered. Productive Simpson clonality was computed per sample as the square root of Simpson's diversity index over productive rearrangements. Drawn from immuneACCESS, this table holds only the in-frame rearrangements with V and J called that TCRdb kept. Clones are partly lost; checked studies trace under half to an unresolved V gene and leave the rest unexplained. V and J calls and clone size are copied from that table; D and trimming were computed from the DNA. The sample has around 290,000 clones on record, 86% of them singletons. The ten largest make up 2.6% of the sample.

A distance of 7 bases separates the germline ends of V and J, which lose 1 base and 3 bases respectively. According to the germline V gene, CDR1 reads SGHAT and CDR2 reads FQNNGV. The CDR3 covers 13 residues, taking in both the cysteine and the phenylalanine. Of all the DNA, just the CDR3 is kept, 39 bases in frame from base 1. Participants in the prospective study were enrolled through a virtual design, were aged roughly 18 to 90 years, and lived in roughly 25 United States geographic areas. To assign participants to cohorts, the prospective study relied on clinical history that participants themselves reported in a screening survey and a study questionnaire. For ImmuneRACE Cohort 3, a participant was defined as recovered based on two consecutive negative NP/OP PCR tests, clearance by a healthcare professional, or resolution of symptoms. Mobile phlebotomists in the prospective study collected whole blood, serum and a nasopharyngeal or oropharyngeal swab from every participant. Prospective study participants could optionally give additional blood draws and questionnaires over an approximately two-month period. Blood samples from the prospective study were shipped frozen or at room temperature prior to DNA extraction.

The rearranged segments are TRBV11-2 and TRBJ2-7, with the identity of the D gene unclear. This clonotype was sampled from a young woman who had recovered from COVID-19. What was sequenced was PBMCs or T cells enriched from blood (not recorded which). The CDR3 loop reads CASSLAGFYEQYF. The DNA reads TGTGCCAGCAGCTTAGCAGGTTTCTACGAGCAGTACTTC.